The 27 T cell receptor beta chains listed next were all sequenced from one sample in a study of CD8+ T cells in alopecia areata. cDNA reverse transcribed from extracted RNA served as the sequencing template. Sequencing was performed with immunoSEQ multiplex PCR; in TCRdb, only in-frame clones are kept and a portion is missing. The sample yields approximately 150,000 clones, 51% seen once. Source: CD4+ T cells sorted from blood, taken at week 0. The origin of the receptors is a human donor with alopecia areata.

The rearrangement links TRBV7-2 to TRBJ2-2; D is undetermined. Germline V lookup: CDR1 SGHTA, CDR2 FQGNSA. Trimming cost V 8 bases and J 1 base, with 8 bases left between them. The CDR3 has 13 amino acids. The CDR3 nucleotides read TGTGCCAGCTTGCGGCGGAACACCGGGGAGCTGTTTTTT. Amino acid sequence: CASLRRNTGELFF.

This chain links TRBV23-1 with TRBJ2-2; the D is unclear. TRBV23-1 is treated as an ORF (open reading frame) with a function not yet certain. This CDR3 contains 14 residues. V was shortened by 0 bases and J by 7 bases, with 9 bases between the two germline ends. CDR3 DNA sequence: TGCGCCAGCAGTCAATCATCAAAAGGCGGGGAGCTGTTTTTT. As protein: CASSQSSKGGELFF.

This chain joins TRBV30 and TRBJ2-7; D is undetermined. Trimming stripped 5 bases from V and 2 bases from J, with 7 bases between. Per the germline V gene, CDR1 is GTSNPN and CDR2 is SVGIG (reference sequence). This CDR3 has 11 residues. The CDR3 DNA follows: TGTGCCTGGGGTGGAGCCTACGAGCAGTACTTC. It codes for CAWGGAYEQYF.

The rearrangement links TRBV7-3 to TRBJ2-7; the D is unclear. The ends were cut back, 6 bases at V and 1 base at J, with 13 bases in the middle. This CDR3 contains 14 residues. Germline CDR1 is SGHTA and CDR2 is FQGTGA. CDR3 nucleotides: TGTGCCAGCAGTACCGGGCCCGAGTCCTACGAGCAGTACTTC. This translates into CASSTGPESYEQYF.

The chain has TRBV5-1 and TRBJ2-7; D unclear. The V gene lost 7 bases and the J gene lost 6 bases, with 17 bases spanning the gap. Germline V gene data show CDR1 as SGHRS and CDR2 as YFSETQ. The CDR3 spans 13 residues. The CDR3 nucleotides read TGCGCCAGCGGTGTCCGCGGTTTGGCCGAGCAGTACTTC. Protein sequence: CASGVRGLAEQYF.

The chain uses TRBV30 and TRBJ1-5, with D uncertain. CDR3 length: 16 amino acids. The V gene lost 0 bases and the J gene lost 3 bases, with 15 bases spanning the gap. Germline lookup yields CDR1 GTSNPN and CDR2 SVGIG (reference sequence). The CDR3 DNA reads as TGTGCCTGGAGTGTAAGGGAAGGAACACCCAATCAGCCCCAGCATTTT. It specifies CAWSVREGTPNQPQHF.

This clone appeared a single time. The chain recombines TRBV5-1 with TRBJ2-1; 11 nucleotides line up with TRBD2. Germline CDR1 SGHRS, CDR2 YFSETQ. Trimming at V came to 0 bases and at J to 5 bases, leaving 4 bases not matched to a gene. The CDR3 spans 16 residues. In nucleotides, the CDR3 is TGCGCCAGCAGCTTGGGGCTAGCGGGAGGACACAATGAGCAGTTCTTC. Its translation: CASSLGLAGGHNEQFF.

In this sample, this clone turned up a few times. Other DNA sequences in the sample encode the same CDR3. The chain uses TRBV29-1 and TRBJ1-1; D is ambiguous. The CDR3 sequence is 12 residues long. Trimming shortened V by 6 bases and J by 1 base, and 9 bases separated the two germline ends. The germline V gene encodes CDR1 SQVTM and CDR2 ANQGSEA. CDR3 in amino acids: CSVHRGNTEAFF. In DNA, the CDR3 is TGCAGCGTCCACCGGGGGAACACTGAAGCTTTCTTT.

The genes are TRBV29-1 and TRBJ2-7; no firm D call. The V gene's germline CDR1 is SQVTM and CDR2 ANQGSEA. This CDR3 is built from 14 residues. V was clipped by 3 bases and J by 0 bases, with 12 bases between them. The CDR3 DNA reads TGCAGCGTTGATCTAGGGTCCAGCTCCTACGAGCAGTACTTC. Amino acid sequence: CSVDLGSSSYEQYF.

This sequence joins TRBV4-1 and TRBJ1-1; D gene unclear. Germline CDR1 reads MGHRA; CDR2 reads YSYEKL. The CDR3 loop spans 11 amino acids. Trimming removed 4 bases from V and 7 bases from J, with 7 bases in between. The CDR3 DNA is TGCGCCAGCAGCCTCCGGGGTGAAGCTTTCTTT. As protein: CASSLRGEAFF.

In its sample, this clone was seen once. This chain joins TRBV5-4 and TRBJ1-1, with a tentative D call TRBD1 (5 bases). V was pared by 2 bases and J by 4 bases, with 12 bases between. The CDR3 has 14 amino acids. CDR1 and CDR2 from the germline V gene are SGHNT and YYREEE (reference sequence). The CDR3 DNA reads as TGTGCCAGCAGCTTAGGGGAGGTGGTCACTGAAGCTTTCTTT. It specifies CASSLGEVVTEAFF.

The chain links TRBV30 to TRBJ2-7; 7 bases fit TRBD1. Germline CDR1 is GTSNPN and CDR2 is SVGIG (reference sequence). The CDR3 is 13 residues long. The V segment lost 4 bases and the J segment 1 base; nucleotides outside the gene matches: 4. CDR3 amino acids: CAWNRGGSYEQYF. The CDR3 nucleotides read TGTGCCTGGAACAGGGGTGGATCCTACGAGCAGTACTTC.

J is TRBJ2-7 and V is TRBV18; the D gene is possibly TRBD1 (6 bases). Germline CDR1 reads KGHSH; CDR2 reads LQKENI. V was trimmed by 5 bases and J by 4 bases, leaving 9 bases between them. The CDR3 is 12 residues long. CDR3 region: CASSKDSYEQYF. The CDR3 DNA reads TGTGCCAGCTCAAAGGACAGTTACGAGCAGTACTTC.

This clone came up a few times. J is TRBJ2-1 and V is TRBV29-1; D unresolved. This CDR3 is 12 amino acids long. Trimming took off 4 bases at V and 8 bases at J, with 12 bases between the two ends. Germline CDR1 and CDR2: SQVTM and ANQGSEA. The CDR3: CSVVTVVDEQFF. CDR3 in DNA: TGCAGCGTTGTCACCGTAGTGGATGAGCAGTTCTTC.

The rearrangement links TRBV11-2 to TRBJ2-1, with TRBD2 matching 8 bases. With V trimmed by 8 bases and J by 9 bases, 9 bases remained unmatched. Germline V gives CDR1 SGHAT, CDR2 FQNNGV. This CDR3 region has 13 residues. The CDR3: CASGQTSVGEQFF. CDR3 nucleotide sequence: TGTGCCAGCGGGCAGACTAGCGTCGGTGAGCAGTTCTTC.

The genes are TRBV2 and TRBJ2-2; no reliable D call. V was cut by 8 bases and J by 4 bases, with 20 bases left in between. The germline gives CDR1 SNHLY, CDR2 FYNNEI. The length of the CDR3 is 16 residues. This chain's CDR3 is CASSRPQSGVTGELFF. CDR3 DNA sequence: TGTGCCAGCTCTCGACCCCAGAGTGGGGTCACCGGGGAGCTGTTTTTT.

This clone has only a few counts. The chain uses TRBV19 and TRBJ1-2; TRBD1 might be the D (6 bases). The CDR3 totals 16 residues. Germline loops: CDR1 LNHDA, CDR2 SQIVND (reference sequence). Trimming left V 3 bases short and J 0 bases short, with 14 bases between. The CDR3 sequence: CASSMRTGTSNYGYTF. The CDR3 DNA reads TGTGCCAGTAGTATGCGGACCGGGACATCTAACTATGGCTACACCTTC.

This clone is medium-sized. The chain links TRBV11-2 to TRBJ2-4; 7 bases match TRBD1. J gave up 2 bases and V 5 bases, and 9 bases lay outside the gene matches. This CDR3 comprises 16 residues. Germline V gives CDR1 SGHAT, CDR2 FQNNGV. CDR3 bases: TGTGCCAGCAGCCGCGACAGGGTGGGGACCAAAAACATTCAGTACTTC. This encodes CASSRDRVGTKNIQYF.

This chain joins TRBV19 and TRBJ2-6; D is unresolved. Germline lookup yields CDR1 LNHDA and CDR2 SQIVND (reference sequence). The CDR3 is made up of 12 amino acids. Trimming removed 9 bases at V and 3 bases at J, with 6 bases between. The CDR3 sequence is CASSVGANVLTF. CDR3 sequence (DNA): TGTGCCAGCTCAGTTGGGGCCAACGTCCTGACTTTC.

The chain links TRBV14 to TRBJ1-4; D not certain. Deletions cut 0 bases from V and 6 bases from J, with 11 bases between. The CDR3 length is 15 residues. The V gene's germline CDR1 is SGHDN and CDR2 FVKESK. The CDR3, as DNA: TGTGCCAGCAGCCAAGACCTACCTGGCGATGAAAAACTGTTTTTT. Translating it yields CASSQDLPGDEKLFF.

This clone was picked up a small number of times. V and J are TRBV29-1 and TRBJ2-3; no clear D. Germline CDR1 SQVTM, CDR2 ANQGSEA. The CDR3 extends over 12 amino acids. Trimming took off 6 bases at V and 0 bases at J, with 7 bases between the two ends. The CDR3 sequence: CSVESSTDTQYF. The CDR3, as DNA: TGCAGCGTCGAGTCCAGCACAGATACGCAGTATTTT.

This clone was picked up a small number of times. This chain links TRBV29-1 with TRBJ2-2; tentative D call: TRBD1 (6 bases). Trimming took off 7 bases at V and 8 bases at J, with 14 bases between the two ends. Germline CDR1 is SQVTM and CDR2 is ANQGSEA. This CDR3 is 12 amino acids long. This CDR3 is CSGGQGRGELFF. The CDR3 DNA is TGCAGCGGTGGGCAGGGGAGAGGGGAGCTGTTTTTT.

The chain uses TRBV11-2 and TRBJ2-7, with D unresolved. The CDR3 is 13 amino acids. The germline CDR1 and CDR2 sequences are SGHAT and FQNNGV. The V and J ends lost 6 bases and 3 bases respectively, with 12 bases between them. CDR3 bases: TGTGCCAGCAGTCCCGTACCAGTCTACGAGCAGTACTTC. This sequence encodes CASSPVPVYEQYF.

The genes are TRBV27 and TRBJ2-1, with 11 positions matching TRBD2. The CDR3 runs to 16 residues. CDR1 and CDR2 (germline): MNHEY, SMNVEV (reference sequence). V dropped 2 bases and J dropped 6; count of bases not matched to a gene: 6. The CDR3 spells CASSLVSGRASNEQFF. CDR3 nucleotides: TGTGCCAGCAGTTTAGTTAGCGGGAGGGCAAGCAATGAGCAGTTCTTC.

V usage is TRBV6-6 and J usage is TRBJ2-7; 10 bases align to TRBD2. Germline trimming cut 5 bases from V and 3 bases from J; bases unmatched to any gene: 7. CDR3 length equals 15 residues. Germline V CDR1 and CDR2: MNHNY, SVGAGI (reference sequence). DNA of the CDR3: TGTGCCAGCAGTCCTACTAGCGGGAAGCACTACGAGCAGTACTTC. Amino acids: CASSPTSGKHYEQYF.

The rearrangement joins TRBV6-5 to TRBJ1-2, with no clear D. Trimming pared 6 bases from V and 0 bases from J, leaving 8 bases between. The CDR3 is 13 residues long. The germline V gene encodes CDR1 MNHEY and CDR2 SVGAGI. In nucleotides, the CDR3 is TGTGCCAGCAGGCGGGATGCTAACTATGGCTACACCTTC. This sequence encodes CASRRDANYGYTF.

The chain has TRBV30 and TRBJ2-3; TRBD2 matches at 10 bases. This CDR3 spans 15 amino acids. In germline, CDR1 is GTSNPN, CDR2 SVGIG (reference sequence). The ends lost 0 bases at V and 4 bases at J; junction bases unmatched: 4. CDR3 region: CAWSVGAGGSDTQYF. CDR3 coding DNA: TGTGCCTGGAGTGTCGGAGCGGGAGGGTCAGATACGCAGTATTTT.